These 31 T cell receptor beta chains share one sample of origin, sequenced in a study of TET2 disruption in CD19-targeted CAR T cells. Produced via immunoSEQ multiplex PCR; TCRdb's table is partial and in-frame only. This table lists several hundred clones. The treatment is: autologous CTL019 cells: CD19 CAR with 4-1BB and CD3 zeta domains. This sample comprised peripheral blood, obtained from a patient treated with CD19 CAR T cells. These receptors all come from a man aged 65 to 85 with chronic lymphocytic leukemia.

According to its frequency, this clone is medium-sized. The sequenced part of the CDR3 DNA is TGTGCCAGCAGCTTGGACACCCCCTACGAG. Translating gives CASSLDTPYE. Given in full, the CDR3 is CASSLDTPYEQYF. The chain combines TRBV5-6 with TRBJ2-7; no clear D. The CDR3 end lies 3 residues beyond the end of the read and is filled in from the germline J gene. The CDR3 loop spans 13 amino acids. Germline V gene lookup returns CDR1 SGHDT and CDR2 YYEEEE. V was cut by 0 bases and J by 2 bases, with 6 bases left in between.

Frequency places this clone as large. The read terminates 3 residues before the CDR3 end, so the remaining end is supplied by the germline J gene. J is TRBJ2-2 and V is TRBV7-3; 10 positions agree with TRBD1. V was clipped by 5 bases and J by 1 base; unmatched bases: 4. CDR1 and CDR2 (germline): SGHTA, FQGTGA. The CDR3 is 16 residues long. The covered CDR3 bases are TGTGCCAGCAGCCCCCGGACAGGGGGGAACACCGGGGAG. This gives the protein CASSPRTGGNTGE. The full CDR3 protein reads CASSPRTGGNTGELFF.

This clone registers medium-sized (0.01 to 0.1%) by frequency. The observed sequence ends 3 residues before the CDR3 terminus, with the missing tail filled in from the germline J gene. The gene calls are TRBV28 and TRBJ2-1; D remains ambiguous. Germline-derived CDR1 and CDR2 are MDHEN and SYDVKM. Trimming cost V 1 base and J 3 bases, with 7 bases left between them. CDR3 length: 14 residues. The CDR3 reads CASSLLSNYNEQFF. Incomplete CDR3 DNA: TGTGCCAGCAGTTTATTGTCAAACTACAATGAG.

Considering frequency, this clone is medium-sized (0.01 to 0.1%). Coverage ceases 3 residues before the CDR3 finishes, and the germline J gene fills in the end. The J gene is TRBJ1-5, the V gene TRBV9; 7 bases are a match to TRBD1. The junction had 8 bases not matched to a gene; V was cut back by 5 bases and J by 3 bases. CDR1 is SGDLS and CDR2 is YYNGEE in the germline V gene. This CDR3 region has 15 residues. CDR3 sequence: CASSDTGDPNQPQHF. CDR3 DNA, as far as it was read: TGTGCCAGCAGTGACACAGGGGATCCCAATCAGCCC.

Points on this clone: The read ends 3 residues before the CDR3 terminus; that terminus is restored from the germline J gene. The chain couples TRBV7-8 to TRBJ2-5; D is unresolved. This CDR3 has 13 residues. Looked up from germline, CDR1 is SGHVS and CDR2 is FQNEAQ. Deletions cut 5 bases from V and 7 bases from J, with 14 bases between. CDR3 residues: CASSRDTAGTQYF. Partial CDR3 DNA: TGTGCCAGCAGCCGTGACACAGCCGGGACC.

In terms of frequency, this clone is medium-sized (0.01 to 0.1%). The CDR3 end falls 3 residues outside the read, so it is completed with the germline J gene. This chain joins TRBV3-1 (or the pseudogene TRBV3-2) and TRBJ2-6; no reliable D call. Germline assignment: CDR1 LGHDT and CDR2 YNNKEL (reference sequence). The ends were cut back, 1 base at V and 1 base at J, with 5 bases in the middle. The CDR3 has 15 amino acids. This chain's CDR3 is CASSQVRSGANVLTF. The sequenced part of the CDR3 DNA is TGTGCCAGCAGCCAAGTCAGGTCTGGGGCCAACGTC.

CDR3: CASSSGTTTQYF. The CDR3 bases that were read are TGTGCCAGCAGCAGCGGGACTACCACC. The chain couples TRBV7-9 to TRBJ2-5, with 7 bases that match TRBD2. Read sequence stops 3 residues before the CDR3 end, and the germline J gene provides the missing end. CDR3 length: 12 amino acids. Germline V CDR1 and CDR2: SEHNR, FQNEAQ (reference sequence).

This clone shows up as medium-sized by frequency. Incomplete CDR3 DNA: TGTGCCAGCACCGCGTTGGGCAGGGATGCCAAAAACATT. Its protein product is CASTALGRDAKNI. The CDR3 in its entirety is CASTALGRDAKNIQYF. The chain has TRBV2 and TRBJ2-4; tentatively, D is TRBD1 (5 bases). The CDR3 goes on 3 residues after the read ends, and that part is filled in from the germline J gene. V was clipped by 7 bases and J by 1 base, with 17 bases between them. There are 16 residues in the CDR3. Germline CDR1 is SNHLY and CDR2 is FYNNEI.

By frequency, this clone is medium-sized. The observed sequence ends 3 residues before the CDR3 terminus, with the missing tail filled in from the germline J gene. V usage is TRBV5-6 and J usage is TRBJ1-2, with a tentative D call TRBD1 (5 bases). This CDR3 has 14 amino acids. The germline gives CDR1 SGHDT, CDR2 YYEEEE. V was clipped by 3 bases and J by 6 bases, with 15 bases between them. CDR3: CASSWGGIGDGYTF. The sequenced part of the CDR3 DNA is TGTGCCAGCAGCTGGGGGGGGATCGGGGATGGC.

This clone is deemed large by its frequency. Sequencing ends 3 residues short of the CDR3 end; the germline J gene provides the rest. The chain joins TRBV18 to TRBJ2-1; D is perhaps TRBD2 (6 bases). Germline CDR1 KGHSH, CDR2 LQKENI. The CDR3 totals 15 residues. The V end was cut by 3 bases, the J end by 0 bases, with 9 bases between. The CDR3 loop reads CASSPSGGSYNEQFF. CDR3 bases read: TGTGCCAGCTCACCCTCCGGGGGCTCCTACAATGAG. Full variable domain (rest looked up from reference TRBV18 and TRBJ2-1): NAGVMQNPRHLVRRRGQEARLRCSPMKGHSHVYWYRQLPEEGLKFMVYLQKENIIDESGMPKERFSAEFPKEGPSILRIQQVVRGDSAAYFCASSPSGGSYNEQFFGPGTRLTVL.

Judged by frequency, this clone is medium-sized. The CDR3 is cut off 3 residues early in the read; its end comes from the germline J gene. The V call is TRBV9, the J call TRBJ2-3; 14 bases match TRBD2. The CDR3 runs 16 residues. Trimming at V came to 6 bases and at J to 5 bases, leaving 8 bases not matched to a gene. In germline, CDR1 is SGDLS, CDR2 YYNGEE. CDR3 bases read: TGTGCCAGCACCCGACTAGCGGGGGGGCCTGAAGATACG. Residues: CASTRLAGGPEDT. The entire CDR3 reads CASTRLAGGPEDTQYF. The complete variable domain, with remaining parts taken from reference TRBV9 and TRBJ2-3, reads DSGVTQTPKHLITATGQRVTLRCSPRSGDLSVYWYQQSLDQGLQFLIQYYNGEERAKGNILERFSAQQFPDLHSELNLSSLELGDSALYFCASTRLAGGPEDTQYFGPGTRLTVL.

Note on this clone: The read stops 3 residues short of the end of the CDR3; the missing end is completed from the germline J gene. The chain joins TRBV4-2 to TRBJ1-2; 7 bases are a match to TRBD1. V lost 3 bases and J lost 5; bases outside the gene matches: 6. The germline V gene encodes CDR1 LGHNA and CDR2 YNFKEQ. The CDR3 totals 14 residues. The part of the CDR3 DNA that was read is TGTGCCAGCAGCCAGGGGGACAGAGCGTATGGC. It is translated as CASSQGDRAYG. The whole CDR3 is CASSQGDRAYGYTF.

This clone is identified as medium-sized (0.01 to 0.1%) from frequency. The read terminates 3 residues before the CDR3 end, so the remaining end is supplied by the germline J gene. The chain links TRBV13 to TRBJ2-3; 11 positions agree with TRBD2. Germline V lookup: CDR1 PRHDT, CDR2 FYEKMQ (reference sequence). V was pared by 6 bases and J by 3 bases, with 8 bases of the junction left unmatched. The CDR3 loop spans 16 amino acids. The CDR3 loop is CASRRTSGPSTDTQYF. CDR3 DNA, as far as it was read: TGTGCCAGCAGGCGGACTAGCGGGCCTTCTACAGATACG.

Frequency places this clone as medium-sized. The DNA ends 3 residues before the CDR3 does, and the rest of the CDR3 is filled in from the germline J gene. The chain couples TRBV5-4 to TRBJ1-1; TRBD1 is a possible D gene (5 bases). The CDR3 runs 14 residues. Germline V CDR1 and CDR2: SGHNT, YYREEE (reference sequence). The part of the CDR3 DNA that was read is TGTGCCAGCAGCTTGGAGCAGGGCTTAGGAGAA. Protein sequence: CASSLEQGLGE. The CDR3 as a whole reads CASSLEQGLGEAFF.

This clone counts as medium-sized by frequency. The read halts 3 residues ahead of the CDR3 end, with the missing end drawn from the germline J gene. The chain combines TRBV7-3 with TRBJ1-1, with 7 positions matching TRBD1. V lost 5 bases, J lost 4 bases, and 4 bases stayed unmatched. This CDR3 comprises 13 residues. In germline, CDR1 is SGHTA, CDR2 FQGTGA. CDR3 bases read: TGTGCCAGCAGCGCCCAGGGGGGCACTGAA. Translating gives CASSAQGGTE. The full CDR3 protein is CASSAQGGTEAFF.

This clone is called medium-sized based on its frequency. The read ends 3 residues before the CDR3 terminus; that terminus is restored from the germline J gene. J is TRBJ2-3 and V is TRBV11-2; 9 positions agree with TRBD1. This CDR3 comprises 15 residues. Germline lookup yields CDR1 SGHAT and CDR2 FQNNGV. J was trimmed by 4 bases and V by 5 bases; bases with no gene match: 7. The covered CDR3 bases are TGTGCCAGCAGCACGTACAGGGGGCGGGCAGATACG. Its translation: CASSTYRGRADT. The whole CDR3 protein reads CASSTYRGRADTQYF.

This clone is labeled large based on frequency. Read coverage stops 3 residues before the CDR3 terminus; the germline J gene supplies the remainder. The chain has TRBV7-9 and TRBJ2-5, with TRBD2 as a possible D gene (5 bases). Germline V gene sequence: CDR1 SEHNR, CDR2 FQNEAQ (reference sequence). Trimming removed 3 bases from V and 5 bases from J, with 10 bases in between. CDR3 size: 13 residues. This CDR3 reads CASSLISEETQYF. The part of the CDR3 DNA that was read is TGTGCCAGCAGCTTGATTAGCGAGGAGACC.

This clone is deemed medium-sized by its frequency. The DNA ends 3 residues before the CDR3 does, and the rest of the CDR3 is filled in from the germline J gene. The rearrangement links TRBV27 to TRBJ2-3; 10 positions match TRBD1. Germline V lookup: CDR1 MNHEY, CDR2 SMNVEV (reference sequence). The CDR3 is made up of 18 amino acids. J gave up 4 bases and V 0 bases, and 10 bases lay outside the gene matches. CDR3 residues: CASSLSPWGTGAADTQYF. CDR3 DNA (partial): TGTGCCAGCAGTTTATCCCCATGGGGGACAGGGGCCGCAGATACG.

This clone is labeled medium-sized based on frequency. Read data end 3 residues before the CDR3 end; the end is taken from the germline J gene. The chain employs TRBV11-2 and TRBJ2-5; D gene ambiguous. Germline CDR1 and CDR2: SGHAT and FQNNGV. CDR3 size: 15 residues. The V end lost 5 bases, the J end lost 0 bases, and 13 bases lay between the germline ends. The covered CDR3 bases are TGTGCCAGCAGCCCGACCTACCAGGACCAAGAGACC. Translating it yields CASSPTYQDQET. The complete CDR3 sequence is CASSPTYQDQETQYF. The variable domain in full, with the rest retrieved from reference TRBV11-2 and TRBJ2-5, is EAGVAQSPRYKIIEKRQSVAFWCNPISGHATLYWYQQILGQGPKLLIQFQNNGVVDDSQLPKDRFSAERLKGVDSTLKIQPAKLEDSAVYLCASSPTYQDQETQYFGPGTRLLVL.

This clone ranks as medium-sized in terms of frequency. The read halts 3 residues ahead of the CDR3 end, with the missing end drawn from the germline J gene. The chain has TRBV18 and TRBJ1-2; a weak D match, TRBD1 (6 bases). There are 15 residues in the CDR3. Germline CDR1 is KGHSH and CDR2 is LQKENI. CDR3 sequence: CASSPGGGQAVGYTF. The sequenced CDR3 bases are TGTGCCAGCTCACCCGGGGGGGGCCAGGCCGTCGGC.

Measured by frequency, this clone is large. Read sequence stops 3 residues before the CDR3 end, and the germline J gene provides the missing end. The chain uses TRBV30 and TRBJ2-3, with a weak D call TRBD2 (5 bases). From germline, CDR1 is GTSNPN and CDR2 SVGIG (reference sequence). V was pared by 1 base and J by 0 bases, with 11 bases between. CDR3 length: 15 residues. CDR3: CAWSGTLTSTDTQYF. The DNA read from the CDR3 is TGTGCCTGGAGTGGGACTTTAACTAGCACAGATACG.

This clone is identified as medium-sized from frequency. The CDR3 end falls 3 residues outside the read, so it is completed with the germline J gene. The V and J genes are TRBV18 and TRBJ2-1; D is unclear. The germline gives CDR1 KGHSH, CDR2 LQKENI. The V and J ends lost 1 base and 4 bases respectively, with 5 bases between them. The CDR3 sequence is 13 residues long. Partial CDR3 DNA: TGTGCCAGCTCACCACGGCAGTACAATGAG. Amino acid sequence: CASSPRQYNE. The entire CDR3 is CASSPRQYNEQFF.

This clone is called medium-sized based on its frequency. Coverage ceases 3 residues before the CDR3 finishes, and the germline J gene fills in the end. The rearrangement joins TRBV4-1 to TRBJ1-3; 9 positions match TRBD1. In germline, CDR1 is MGHRA, CDR2 YSYEKL. J lost 8 bases, V lost 4 bases, and 6 bases had no gene match. This CDR3 region has 14 residues. Incomplete CDR3 DNA: TGCGCCAGCAGCCGAGGGACAGGGAGTTACACC. Its protein product is CASSRGTGSYT. The whole CDR3 protein is CASSRGTGSYTIYF.

This clone counts as medium-sized by frequency. The CDR3 is cut off 3 residues early in the read; its end comes from the germline J gene. The rearrangement links TRBV5-1 to TRBJ2-3; D possibly corresponds to TRBD1 (5 bases). The CDR3 extends over 16 amino acids. The V end lost 0 bases, the J end lost 1 base, and 12 bases lay between the germline ends. Looked up from germline, CDR1 is SGHRS and CDR2 is YFSETQ. The CDR3 loop reads CASSLALDTGTDTQYF. The DNA read from the CDR3 is TGCGCCAGCAGCTTGGCTCTGGACACTGGCACAGATACG.

According to its frequency, this clone is medium-sized. Read sequence stops 3 residues before the CDR3 end, and the germline J gene provides the missing end. The gene calls are TRBV7-2 and TRBJ2-1; a possible D gene is TRBD1 (6 bases). The CDR3 length is 15 residues. V was trimmed by 8 bases and J by 4 bases, leaving 18 bases between them. Germline V gene sequence: CDR1 SGHTA, CDR2 FQGNSA. The chain's CDR3 is CASRGGQSPYNEQFF. CDR3 DNA (partial): TGTGCCAGCCGGGGCGGACAGAGCCCTTACAATGAG.

This clone shows up as medium-sized (0.01 to 0.1%) by frequency. The read ends 3 residues early relative to the CDR3; the germline J gene fills the gap. The chain uses TRBV5-1 and TRBJ1-3; 8 bases are a match to TRBD1. The J segment lost 2 bases and the V segment lost 0 bases, leaving 4 bases of the junction unmatched. The CDR3 spans 16 residues. CDR1 SGHRS and CDR2 YFSETQ come from the germline V gene. The CDR3 loop reads CASSLVTGGAGNTIYF. The CDR3 bases that were read are TGCGCCAGCAGCTTGGTAACAGGGGGTGCTGGAAACACC.

By frequency, this clone is large (0.1 to 1%). The DNA ends 3 residues before the CDR3 does, and the rest of the CDR3 is filled in from the germline J gene. The chain couples TRBV5-1 to TRBJ2-1; 7 nucleotides line up with TRBD2. Germline V lookup: CDR1 SGHRS, CDR2 YFSETQ. This CDR3 contains 13 residues. V dropped 3 bases and J dropped 7; count of bases not matched to a gene: 4. The CDR3 bases that were read are TGCGCCAGCAGCTCCGGGGGGTGGAATGAG. Translated, it gives CASSSGGWNE. The CDR3 in its entirety is CASSSGGWNEQFF.

Worth noting for this clone: The read ends 3 residues early relative to the CDR3; the germline J gene fills the gap. The V and J genes are TRBV27 and TRBJ2-1; weak D call: TRBD1 (6 bases). The germline V and J ends were trimmed by 6 bases and 1 base, with 10 bases remaining between them. The V gene's germline CDR1 is MNHEY and CDR2 SMNVEV (reference sequence). The CDR3 extends over 14 amino acids. CDR3 loop: CASRPQGSYNEQFF. CDR3 bases read: TGTGCCAGCAGACCACAGGGATCCTACAATGAG.

This clone is medium-sized by frequency. The CDR3 end lies 3 residues beyond the end of the read and is filled in from the germline J gene. The chain is built from TRBV12-3 or TRBV12-4 and TRBJ1-3; no reliable D call. The CDR3 is 13 amino acids. Trimming removed 2 bases at V and 3 bases at J, with 5 bases between. The sequenced CDR3 bases are TGTGCCAGCAGTTTAAACAGTGGAAACACC. It specifies CASSLNSGNT. The entire CDR3 reads CASSLNSGNTIYF.

This clone counts as medium-sized by frequency. This chain's CDR3 is CASSVGLDPRPQHF. The part of the CDR3 DNA that was read is TGTGCCAGCAGTGTTGGACTCGACCCACGGCCC. The rearrangement uses TRBV6-1 and TRBJ1-5; D is unclear. The missing CDR3 end, 3 residues past where the read stops, is filled in from the germline J gene. Per germline, CDR1 MNHNS and CDR2 SASEGT. V was clipped by 4 bases and J by 9 bases, with 16 bases between them. The CDR3 is 14 residues long.

This clone is classed as medium-sized (0.01 to 0.1%) by frequency. Read sequence stops 3 residues before the CDR3 end, and the germline J gene provides the missing end. This sequence joins TRBV28 and TRBJ1-1, with D possibly matching TRBD1 (5 bases). The CDR3 runs 14 residues. Trimming removed 6 bases at V and 4 bases at J, with 15 bases between. CDR1 is MDHEN and CDR2 is SYDVKM in the germline V gene. The chain's CDR3 is CASRLSQGTTEAFF. CDR3 DNA (partial): TGTGCCAGCAGACTTAGCCAGGGCACCACTGAA. Full variable domain (remainder filled in from reference TRBV28 and TRBJ1-1): DVKVTQSSRYLVKRTGEKVFLECVQDMDHENMFWYRQDPGLGLRLIYFSYDVKMKEKGDIPEGYSVSREKKERFSLILESASTNQTSMYLCASRLSQGTTEAFFGQGTRLTVV.